This is a list of T cell receptor beta chains from one sample in a study of technical replicates of blood from a few donors. Produced via immunoSEQ multiplex PCR; TCRdb's table is partial and in-frame only. In the table there are about 79,000 clones, approximately 92% of which are singletons. Sequencing was performed on T cells isolated from PBMCs. Receptors originate from a human donor in good health. Some clones in this sample may be carry-over from other donors' samples. Both conserved end residues are part of each CDR3. A D gene is named only where the DNA matches it firmly. Where a row states a size, it is once, few, many or the class of an expanded clone; other rows omit it.

once	TRBV2	TRBJ2-1	TRBD2	TGTGCCAGCAGTGTCGGGACTAGCGGGGGATTTTACAATGAGCAGTTCTTC	CASSVGTSGGFYNEQFF
.	TRBV30	TRBJ2-1	TRBD2	TGTGCCTGGAGTTTGGTAGCGGGCCGTGAGCAGTTCTTC	CAWSLVAGREQFF
.	TRBV5-1	TRBJ2-3	.	TGCGCCAGCAGCTCGACTCCGCCGTGGAGGCAGTATTTT	CASSSTPPWRQYF
.	TRBV4-1	TRBJ1-1	.	TGCGCCAGCAGCCAAGAGACCCGGGGGACTGAAGCTTTCTTT	CASSQETRGTEAFF
.	TRBV4-2	TRBJ1-3	TRBD1	TGTGCCAGCAGCCAAGATTTTCTAACAGGGGACTCTGGAAACACCATATATTTT	CASSQDFLTGDSGNTIYF
.	TRBV9	TRBJ2-7	TRBD2	TGTGCCAGCAGCGTAGACGGTAGCGGGAGGGCCGAGCAGTACTTC	CASSVDGSGRAEQYF
.	TRBV27	TRBJ1-4	.	TGTGCCAGCAGTATAGTCCGCACCCCTGCAACTAATGAAAAACTGTTTTTT	CASSIVRTPATNEKLFF
once	TRBV5-1	TRBJ1-2	TRBD1	TGCGCCAGCAGCTTGGTGACAGGGGACTATGGCTACACCTTC	CASSLVTGDYGYTF
.	TRBV27	TRBJ2-3	TRBD2	TGTGCCAGCTTCACTTTCGGGACTAGCGGGAGCACAGATACGCAGTATTTT	CASFTFGTSGSTDTQYF
.	TRBV10-3	TRBJ2-1	.	TGTGCCATCAGTGATTCCTCCGGGATTAGGGATGAGCAGTTCTTC	CAISDSSGIRDEQFF
.	TRBV18	TRBJ2-5	.	TGTGCCAGCTCACCACTGCAGGGGAATCAAGAGACCCAGTACTTC	CASSPLQGNQETQYF
.	TRBV5-1	TRBJ1-2	TRBD1	TGCGCCAGCAGCTTAGGACAGGTTTCTAACTATGGCTACACCTTC	CASSLGQVSNYGYTF
.	TRBV6-1	TRBJ2-7	.	TGTGCCAGCAGTGATAGAAGGCAGGGCTCCTACGAGCAGTACTTC	CASSDRRQGSYEQYF
.	TRBV7-8	TRBJ2-1	.	TGTGCCAGCAGCCCCTCAATGGCGGGCTCCTACAATGAGCAGTTCTTC	CASSPSMAGSYNEQFF
.	TRBV7-3	TRBJ2-3	.	TGTGCCAGCAGCTTAGAGGCAGGGAGGACAGATACGCAGTATTTT	CASSLEAGRTDTQYF
.	TRBV9	TRBJ2-1	TRBD2	TGTGCCAGCAGCGTAAAATTCTCGGGACTAGCGGGAGAGCAGTTCTTC	CASSVKFSGLAGEQFF
.	TRBV7-8	TRBJ2-2	.	TGTGCCAGCCAAATCACCGGCAACAGGGTATCCGGGGAGCTGTTTTTT	CASQITGNRVSGELFF
once	TRBV19	TRBJ2-7	TRBD1	TGTGCCAGTAGTTTGAGACAGGGGGCTTACGAGCAGTACTTC	CASSLRQGAYEQYF
.	TRBV19	TRBJ2-7	.	TGTGCCAGTAGTATAAGGAGAGGGACCTACGAGCAGTACTTC	CASSIRRGTYEQYF
.	TRBV9	TRBJ1-2	TRBD1	TGTGCCAGCAGCGTATCACAGGGGGTAGTAGGCTACACCTTC	CASSVSQGVVGYTF
.	TRBV4-1	TRBJ2-7	.	TGCGCCAGCAGCCGTGACATGGGCACCTACGAGCAGTACTTC	CASSRDMGTYEQYF
.	TRBV6-5	TRBJ2-7	.	TGTGCCAGCAGTACCTATGGCCCGGGATCGTACGAGCAGTACTTC	CASSTYGPGSYEQYF
few	TRBV27	TRBJ2-7	TRBD1	TGTGCCAGCAGTCCTTCTCCCGGGACAGGGTGGCACGAGCAGTACTTC	CASSPSPGTGWHEQYF
once	TRBV9	TRBJ2-2	TRBD2	TGTGCCAGCAGCGTAGAGACTAGCGGGAGGGAGAGGGAGCTGTTTTTT	CASSVETSGRERELFF
.	TRBV9	TRBJ2-7	.	TGTGCCAGCAGCGTAGTGGACTCTGGGGCCTACGAGCAGTACTTC	CASSVVDSGAYEQYF
.	TRBV27	TRBJ1-2	TRBD1	TGTGCCAGCAGTCCGACAGGGTTCTATGGCTACACCTTC	CASSPTGFYGYTF
.	TRBV6-6	TRBJ1-1	.	TGTGCCAGCAGTTACGAGGGGACAACTGAAGCTTTCTTT	CASSYEGTTEAFF
.	TRBV30	TRBJ1-2	TRBD1	TGTGCCTGGAGGACAGGGGGGAACTATGGCTACACCTTC	CAWRTGGNYGYTF
once	TRBV2	TRBJ2-1	.	TGTGCCAGCAGTGTTCGGACTGGCTACAATGAGCAGTTCTTC	CASSVRTGYNEQFF
once	TRBV9	TRBJ1-5	TRBD1	TGTGCCAGCAGCGCACAGGGGTATCAGCCCCAGCATTTT	CASSAQGYQPQHF
.	TRBV7-9	TRBJ1-5	.	TGTGCCAGCAGCTTAATATCGGGGGGCAATCAGCCCCAGCATTTT	CASSLISGGNQPQHF
.	TRBV28	TRBJ2-3	TRBD2	TGTGCCAGCAGTCCGCGCGGGAGGATAGCGGCAGATACGCAGTATTTT	CASSPRGRIAADTQYF
.	TRBV4-3	TRBJ1-5	.	TGCGCCAGCAGCCAAGATTTGGAGTTGCAGCCCCAGCATTTT	CASSQDLELQPQHF
.	TRBV19	TRBJ2-7	TRBD1	TGTGCCAGTAGTATTGGGACAGGGGACTACGAGCAGTACTTC	CASSIGTGDYEQYF
.	TRBV6-6	TRBJ2-7	.	TGTGCCAGCACCCCCGTGGCCCAGGCAAGCTCCTACGAGCAGTACTTC	CASTPVAQASSYEQYF
once	TRBV11-3	TRBJ2-7	.	TGTGCCAGCAGCTTATTACCGACTCCATACGAGCAGTACTTC	CASSLLPTPYEQYF
.	TRBV11-2	TRBJ1-5	.	TGTGCCAGCAGCTTATCAGGGGGCAATCAGCCCCAGCATTTT	CASSLSGGNQPQHF
.	TRBV5-1	TRBJ2-7	.	TGCGCCAGCACCATAGAGAACTCCTACGAGCAGTACTTC	CASTIENSYEQYF
.	TRBV7-9	TRBJ2-7	TRBD1	TGTGCCAGCAGCCCCGACAGGGACGAGCAGTACTTC	CASSPDRDEQYF
once	TRBV25-1	TRBJ1-2	TRBD1	TGTGCCAGCAGGAGCATGGTTCGGGGACAGGGTCCCTATGGCTACACCTTC	CASRSMVRGQGPYGYTF
.	TRBV5-4	TRBJ1-5	.	TGTGCCAGCAGCTTGGACGGGTACAATCAGCCCCAGCATTTT	CASSLDGYNQPQHF
once	TRBV5-6	TRBJ1-1	TRBD1	TGTGCCAGCAGCTCGGGGACAGGGATAACTGAAGCTTTCTTT	CASSSGTGITEAFF
.	TRBV4-1	TRBJ1-2	.	TGCGCCAGCAGCCAAGATAGGGTAGCGAACTATGGCTACACCTTC	CASSQDRVANYGYTF
.	TRBV7-9	TRBJ1-5	TRBD1	TGTGCCAGCAGCCTGGGACAGTGGCAGTCCCAGCATTTT	CASSLGQWQSQHF
.	TRBV6-1	TRBJ2-2	TRBD1	TGTGCCAGCAGCGAACTCACAGGGGTCCCCGGGGAGCTGTTTTTT	CASSELTGVPGELFF
.	TRBV19	TRBJ1-5	TRBD1	TGTGCCAGTACAGAAACCCAGGGGGTACGACAGCCCCAGCATTTT	CASTETQGVRQPQHF
.	TRBV11-2	TRBJ1-2	.	TGTGCCAGCAGGAGGGTGGCACTCCTAGCTAACTATGGCTACACCTTC	CASRRVALLANYGYTF
.	TRBV5-1	TRBJ2-1	.	TGCGCCAGCAGCTTCCGGGACTTGACCTACAATGAGCAGTTCTTC	CASSFRDLTYNEQFF
.	TRBV15	TRBJ1-5	.	TGTGCCACCAGCAGCCGCTATGGGGGGGGCAATCAGCCCCAGCATTTT	CATSSRYGGGNQPQHF
.	TRBV2	TRBJ2-1	.	TGTGCCAGCAGTGAAGCGGGGGCCCATGAGCAGTTCTTC	CASSEAGAHEQFF
few	TRBV19	TRBJ1-5	.	TGTGCCAGTAGCTACCGCACGGGTGTCAATCAGCCCCAGCATTTT	CASSYRTGVNQPQHF
.	TRBV28	TRBJ2-4	.	TGTGCCAGCAGTTTATTCTCTCCTAGTTCCAATATTCAGTACTTC	CASSLFSPSSNIQYF
.	TRBV11-3	TRBJ2-1	TRBD2	TGTGCCAGCAGCTTTACTAGCGGGAGCGAGCAGTTCTTC	CASSFTSGSEQFF
once	TRBV4-3	TRBJ2-1	TRBD2	TGCGCCAGCAGCCAAGATATCGGTAATATGGGGACTAGCGGGAGACGGTTAAATGAGCAGTTCTTC	CASSQDIGNMGTSGRRLNEQFF
.	TRBV5-1	TRBJ2-7	.	TGCGCCAGCAGCTTGGGTGACACCACCTACGAGCAGTACTTC	CASSLGDTTYEQYF
once	TRBV9	TRBJ2-1	.	TGTGCCAGCAGCGTATATATGCGGGGAACCTACAATGAGCAGTTCTTC	CASSVYMRGTYNEQFF
.	TRBV19	TRBJ2-7	TRBD2	TGTGCCAGTAGGGCCGGGGGACTAGCCTCTTTGGAGCAGTACTTC	CASRAGGLASLEQYF
.	TRBV15	TRBJ2-1	TRBD2	TGTGCCACCAGCAGAGGGACTAGCGGGAAACACAATGAGCAGTTCTTC	CATSRGTSGKHNEQFF
.	TRBV9	TRBJ2-5	.	TGTGCCAGCAGCGTAGGTGGGAGCGCACGAGAGACCCAGTACTTC	CASSVGGSARETQYF
.	TRBV9	TRBJ1-1	.	TGTGCCAGCAGCGTAGATCGGAACACTGAAGCTTTCTTT	CASSVDRNTEAFF